This TCR beta chain was observed in a study of T cell repertoires in cytomegalovirus infection. Study-level background: Public TCR beta signatures provided an indication of both CMV infection and a matching HLA type.

TCRdb called the reads again in MiXCR, with one record for every CDR3 protein. The table shows about 450,000 distinct CDR3 sequences, with under 40% occurring only once. Study-level points and caveats: Ex vivo responses were dominated by HLA-C-restricted CMV-specific TCR beta clonotypes. CMV carriers having the relevant HLA were flagged by cumulative public TCR beta family frequency.

This clonotype was observed a few times. Its antigen remains unknown. In germline, CDR1 is LGHNA, CDR2 YNFKEQ. V was pared by 2 bases and J by 7 bases, with 8 bases between. This CDR3 contains 12 residues. The sequence was obtained from a human donor in good health (CMV status not recorded). Some clones in this sample may be carry-over from other donors' samples. The sample taken for sequencing was PBMCs. J is TRBJ1-1 and V is TRBV4-2; D not certain. The CDR3 sequence: CASSQLAGEAFF. The CDR3, as DNA: TGTGCCAGCAGCCAATTGGCTGGTGAAGCTTTCTTT.